The clone carrying this T cell receptor (beta chain) came up a few times. This entry comes from a study of blood T cells in healthy people across ages. This CDR3 contains 14 residues. The V end was cut by 5 bases, the J end by 3 bases, with 14 bases between. Germline V CDR1 and CDR2: LNHDA, SQIVND (reference sequence). The second PCR ran roughly 7 to 11 cycles with a sample-barcoded 5' primer and J-beta primers. TCRdb recomputed calls from the 5' RACE reads with MiXCR, one row per CDR3 protein. The sample has about 760,000 distinct CDR3 sequences, approximately 25% seen once; the top ten hold just under 9.5%. These data are also associated with another study on T cells of mothers and their children.

This chain joins TRBV19 and TRBJ2-7, with D perhaps matching TRBD1 (6 bases). The source is a boy aged 5-17 years in good health. The sequenced sample consisted of blood. DNA of the CDR3: TGTGCCAGTAGTCCCGGGACAACTAACTACGAGCAGTACTTC. Protein product: CASSPGTTNYEQYF.